The T cell receptor (beta chain) described here comes from a study of CD8 T cells in ankylosing spondylitis. Trimming took 2 bases from V and 4 from J, leaving 14 bases between them. In germline, CDR1 is MNHEY, CDR2 SMNVEV (reference sequence). This CDR3 contains 15 residues. Researchers built TCR beta libraries using quantitative 5'-RACE with molecular barcodes. TCRdb fed the 5' RACE reads into MiXCR, producing one record per CDR3 protein. The sample contains approximately 69,000 distinct CDR3 sequences, 5.3% of which appear only once. Study results and caveats: It appeared that ankylosing spondylitis blood was characterized by a TCR beta motif of several highly homologous variants. CD8+ cells made up the disease-linked clones, which were relatively rare in peripheral blood. Clones linked to disease were reported to show significant enrichment in matched ankylosing spondylitis synovial fluid.

This clonotype showed up many times. Antigen unknown. The rearrangement links TRBV27 to TRBJ2-5; D assignment may be TRBD1 or TRBD2 (5 bases each). Material for sequencing was blood, either unsorted or a sorted T cell fraction (not recorded which). The sequence derives from a male donor with ankylosing spondylitis or in good health (not recorded which). The CDR3 coding sequence is TGTGCCAGCAGTTTAGCAGGGTCGGGGATAGAGACCCAGTACTTC. As protein: CASSLAGSGIETQYF.